These T cell receptor beta chains were read from a single sample in a study of circulating and synovial CD4+ cells in juvenile arthritis. This table comes from immunoSEQ multiplex PCR, and its TCRdb copy is limited to in-frame clones, with some not included. The repertoire holds tens of thousands of clones, with roughly 94% as singletons. The sequencing sample was made of CD4+ T cells from blood. The receptor source for this set is a human donor with juvenile idiopathic arthritis. CDR3s include the opening cysteine and the closing phenylalanine or tryptophan. A D gene is named only where the DNA matches it firmly. Clone sizes are given selectively: once, few, many, or a class where the clone is expanded.

>TRBJ2-7|TRBV5-1|TRBD2|NA
TGCGCCAGCAGTCTGACTAGCGGAGAGCCCTACGAGCAGTACTTC
CASSLTSGEPYEQYF
>TRBJ2-3|TRBV19|TRBD2|NA
TGTGCCAGTACATCGGGGAGGGGCACAGATACGCAGTATTTT
CASTSGRGTDTQYF
>TRBJ2-3|TRBV27|NA|NA
TGTGCCAGCAGGGCCCAAAACACAGATACGCAGTATTTT
CASRAQNTDTQYF
>TRBJ2-1|TRBV5-1|TRBD2|NA
TGCGCCAGCAGCCCAAATGATTATAGCGGGGGGCCCCACAATGAGCAGTTCTTC
CASSPNDYSGGPHNEQFF
>TRBJ1-3|TRBV7-9|NA|once
TGTGCCAGCAGCGGACCCGGGGGCTCTGGAAACACCATATATTTT
CASSGPGGSGNTIYF
>TRBJ1-2|TRBV6-4|NA|NA
TGTGCCAGCCTCGATGGCTACACCTTC
CASLDGYTF
>TRBJ2-7|TRBV11-1|NA|few
TGTGCCAGCAGCTCCTCGAGGGTCCTCTACGAGCAGTACTTC
CASSSSRVLYEQYF
>TRBJ1-2|TRBV9|NA|NA
TGTGCCAGCAGGAAACAGGGATACGGCTACACCTTC
CASRKQGYGYTF
>TRBJ1-2|TRBV29-1|NA|NA
TGCAGCGTCGGCAACGCTTGGACAGTTGGAAAAGCTAACTATGGCTACACCTTC
CSVGNAWTVGKANYGYTF
>TRBJ2-7|TRBV5-1|NA|NA
TGCGCCAGCAGCTTGGCCCGGACAGTCCAAGAAGAGCACTTC
CASSLARTVQEEHF
>TRBJ1-3|TRBV9|NA|NA
TGTGCCAGCAGCCTTACGGACAGCTCTGGAAACACCATATATTTT
CASSLTDSSGNTIYF
>TRBJ1-2|TRBV25-1|NA|NA
TGTGCCAGCAGTGAAAGTGGTGCCAGGGCTAACTATGGCTACACCTTC
CASSESGARANYGYTF
>TRBJ1-2|TRBV6-1|TRBD1|NA
TGTGCCAGCAGTGCCGGGACAGGGCGCTATGGCTACACCTTC
CASSAGTGRYGYTF
>TRBJ1-5|TRBV7-9|TRBD1|NA
TGTGCCAGCAGCTCCCAAGGGGGCGCGGAAGGGCAGCCCCAGCATTTT
CASSSQGGAEGQPQHF
>TRBJ2-1|TRBV21-1|NA|NA
TGTGCCAGCAGCAAAGATTGGGAGAGGGACTGCGGGTTTGGATACAATATTGAGCAGTTCTTC
CASSKDWERDCGFGYNIEQFF
>TRBJ2-2|TRBV7-2|NA|NA
TGTGCCAGCAGCTTATGGGGGACAAACACCGGGGAGCTGTTTTTT
CASSLWGTNTGELFF
>TRBJ1-1|TRBV7-2|NA|NA
TGTGCCAGCAGCCAGGGGACGAACACTGAAGCTTTCTTT
CASSQGTNTEAFF
>TRBJ2-1|TRBV21-1|NA|NA
TGTGCCAGCAGCAGCTGGGACAGGGGGCTGAATGAGCAGTTCTTC
CASSSWDRGLNEQFF
>TRBJ1-2|TRBV10-3|TRBD1|NA
TGTGCCGCACAGGGGACCGGTAACTATGGCTACACCTTC
CAAQGTGNYGYTF
>TRBJ2-5|TRBV7-6|NA|NA
TGTGCCAGCAGCTTATCGGAGACCCAGTACTTC
CASSLSETQYF
>TRBJ1-2|TRBV19|NA|NA
TGTGCCAGTAGTCTCGATGCGCCAGGAGGCTACACCTTC
CASSLDAPGGYTF
>TRBJ1-6|TRBV5-6|NA|NA
TGTGCCAGCAGCGACGGGTGGGCAGGGGCAGGGTCCGATAATTCACCCCTCCACTTT
CASSDGWAGAGSDNSPLHF
>TRBJ2-5|TRBV4-2|NA|NA
TGTGCCAGCAGCCAACAGGCGGGGCTCCCAAGTGGAGAGACCCAGTACTTC
CASSQQAGLPSGETQYF
>TRBJ1-6|TRBV5-1|NA|NA
TGCGCCAGCAGCTTGGACAGCTCCTATAATTCCCCCCTCCACTTT
CASSLDSSYNSPLHF
>TRBJ2-3|TRBV5-1|NA|NA
TGCGCCAGCAGCCGGGGAAGGACTAGCACAGATACGCAGTATTTT
CASSRGRTSTDTQYF
>TRBJ2-2|TRBV18|NA|NA
TGTGCCAGCTCACCGGACATCACCGGGGAGCTGTTTTTT
CASSPDITGELFF
>TRBJ1-1|TRBV6-5|NA|NA
TGTGCCAGCAGTTACCAGGTCCAGGTGAACACTGAAGCTTTCTTT
CASSYQVQVNTEAFF
>TRBJ2-1|TRBV7-9|TRBD2|NA
TGTGCCACCGAACCAGGACTAGCGGGGGCCATCCCCTACAATGAGCAGTTCTTC
CATEPGLAGAIPYNEQFF
>TRBJ2-4|TRBV27|NA|NA
TGTGCCAGCAGTTGGCAGGGCAAAAACATTCAGTACTTC
CASSWQGKNIQYF
>TRBJ2-3|TRBV4-3|TRBD1|NA
TGCGCCAGCAGGAATCGACAGGGGTCAGGCACAGATACGCAGTATTTT
CASRNRQGSGTDTQYF
>TRBJ1-1|TRBV18|NA|NA
TGTGCCAGCTCACCACGCCAGGAGGGTTTGAACACTGAAGCTTTCTTT
CASSPRQEGLNTEAFF
>TRBJ2-1|TRBV19|NA|NA
TGTGCCAGTAGTATATGGCAGGGAGGCAATGAGCAGTTCTTC
CASSIWQGGNEQFF
>TRBJ2-2|TRBV10-3|NA|NA
TGTGCCATCAGTGAGTTCCCTAGCAAAAGGCACACCGGGGAGCTGTTTTTT
CAISEFPSKRHTGELFF
>TRBJ1-2|TRBV7-8|TRBD1|NA
TGTGCCAGCAGCCTGGACAGGCCTAACTATGGCTACACCTTC
CASSLDRPNYGYTF
>TRBJ2-1|TRBV4-2|TRBD2|NA
TGTGCCAGCAGCCAAGCCGGGTTGGCTAGCGGAACCTACAATGAGCAGTTCTTC
CASSQAGLASGTYNEQFF
>TRBJ1-1|TRBV19|NA|NA
TGTGCCAGTAGTGACAGGATTTTGAGGACTGAAGCTTTCTTT
CASSDRILRTEAFF
>TRBJ1-4|TRBV18|TRBD1|NA
TGTGCCAGCTCACTGAACAGGGGTTCAACTAATGAAAAACTGTTTTTT
CASSLNRGSTNEKLFF
>TRBJ1-2|TRBV19|TRBD1|NA
TGTGCCAGTAGTATCAAACCGGGACAGAGTCACTATGGCTACACCTTC
CASSIKPGQSHYGYTF
>TRBJ2-7|TRBV6-5|TRBD2|NA
TGTGCCAGCAGTTACTCGACTAGCGGCGCCTACGAGCAGTACTTC
CASSYSTSGAYEQYF
>TRBJ1-2|TRBV18|TRBD1|NA
TGTGCCAGCTCAAGCCTTGGACAGGGGTCGGACGGCTACACCTTC
CASSSLGQGSDGYTF
>TRBJ1-1|TRBV7-3|TRBD1|NA
TGTGCCAGCACCCCTCAACCGGGACAGAGTGAAGCTTTCTTT
CASTPQPGQSEAFF
>TRBJ1-2|TRBV7-3|TRBD1|NA
TGTGCCAGCCGGGACAGGGGGCTTGGCTACACCTTC
CASRDRGLGYTF
>TRBJ2-5|TRBV10-3|TRBD2|NA
TGTGCCATCAGAGCCGGGACTAGCGGTTGGTACCAAGAGACCCAGTACTTC
CAIRAGTSGWYQETQYF
>TRBJ2-1|TRBV4-2|TRBD2|NA
TGTGCCAGCAGCCAAGACCCCGGGACGGGGGGGCCCTACAATGAGCAGTTCTTC
CASSQDPGTGGPYNEQFF
>TRBJ1-2|TRBV6-5|TRBD1|NA
TGTGCCAGCAGTGGCCCCCTGGGACAGAGCTATGGCTACACCTTC
CASSGPLGQSYGYTF
>TRBJ1-4|TRBV27|TRBD1|NA
TGTGCCAGCAGAAGAGGACAGGGGTTGGGTGAAAAACTGTTTTTT
CASRRGQGLGEKLFF
>TRBJ1-3|TRBV5-6|TRBD1|NA
TGTGCCAGCAAACCGGGACAGCTCCTCTCTGGAAACACCATATATTTT
CASKPGQLLSGNTIYF
>TRBJ1-3|TRBV9|TRBD1|NA
TGTGCCAGCAGCGTAGACAGGGGGTCTGGAAACACCATATATTTT
CASSVDRGSGNTIYF
>TRBJ2-2|TRBV5-1|TRBD2|NA
TGCGCCAGCAGCTCAAGGACTAGCGGGGGTACCGGGGAGCTGTTTTTT
CASSSRTSGGTGELFF
>TRBJ1-5|TRBV6-6|TRBD1|NA
TGTGCCAGCAGAACCATGACAGGGCATAGCAATCAGCCCCAGCATTTT
CASRTMTGHSNQPQHF
>TRBJ2-5|TRBV19|TRBD1|NA
TGTGCCAGTAGTAGGGGACAGGGAAGCGAGACCCAGTACTTC
CASSRGQGSETQYF
>TRBJ2-2|TRBV5-1|TRBD2|NA
TGCGCCAGCAGCTTGGGTCCTAGCGGGGGTACGAACACCGGGGAGCTGTTTTTT
CASSLGPSGGTNTGELFF
>TRBJ1-2|TRBV29-1|TRBD1|NA
TGCAGCGGTCGGACAGGGTTGGACTATGGCTACACCTTC
CSGRTGLDYGYTF
>TRBJ1-1|TRBV5-1|NA|NA
TGCGCCAGCAGCTTGGTAAGGGAGATGAACACTGAAGCTTTCTTT
CASSLVREMNTEAFF
>TRBJ2-3|TRBV30|NA|NA
TGTGCCTGGAGTGTGTGGGGGGTGGATACGCAGTATTTT
CAWSVWGVDTQYF